Listed below are T cell receptor beta chains from one sample, sequenced in a study of blood T cell repertoires in COVID-19. Method: immunoSEQ multiplex PCR; TCRdb's copy keeps in-frame clones and lacks some. The sample has about 120,000 clones; over 75% are singletons. The sequenced sample consisted of peripheral blood. These receptors were taken from a man of 80 years or more with active or convalescent COVID-19. Each CDR3 is given with its conserved first and last residue. The D gene is left open where the match is weak. Clone sizes are given selectively: once, few, many, or a class where the clone is expanded.

15	-	TRBD1	TRBV5-1	TRBJ1-2	TGCGCCAGCAGCCCCGGGACAGATGAGAACTATGGCTACACCTTC	CASSPGTDENYGYTF
15	-	TRBD1	TRBV6-1	TRBJ1-1	TGTGCCAGCAGTGAAATATGGACAGGGATGGCAGAAGCTTTCTTT	CASSEIWTGMAEAFF
13	-	TRBD1	TRBV11-3	TRBJ2-7	TGTGCCAGCAGCATTGGACAGGGACGCGAGCAGTACTTC	CASSIGQGREQYF
16	-	-	TRBV7-8	TRBJ1-3	TGTGCCAGCAGCCAAGGTGGGGGGGACTCTGGAAACACCATATATTTT	CASSQGGGDSGNTIYF
15	-	TRBD1	TRBV5-1	TRBJ2-7	TGCGCCAGCAGCCGAATAGAGACAGGGGGCGACGAGCAGTACTTC	CASSRIETGGDEQYF
15	-	-	TRBV6-5	TRBJ2-3	TGTGCCAGCAGTTACTCAGCTCACCCCACAGATACGCAGTATTTT	CASSYSAHPTDTQYF
14	-	TRBD1	TRBV5-1	TRBJ1-2	TGCGCCAGCAGCCCTCGGGTGGGACAGTATGGCTACACCTTC	CASSPRVGQYGYTF
15	-	TRBD1	TRBV5-4	TRBJ2-3	TGTGCCAGCAGACCCCCAGGGGGCGGGACGGATACGCAGTATTTT	CASRPPGGGTDTQYF
13	-	TRBD1	TRBV28	TRBJ1-2	TGTGCCAGCAGCTCCACAGGGGTGGGTGGCTACACCTTC	CASSSTGVGGYTF
14	-	TRBD1	TRBV14	TRBJ2-7	TGTGCCAGCAGCCAGGGGACAGGGGACTACGAGCAGTACTTC	CASSQGTGDYEQYF
12	-	-	TRBV5-5	TRBJ2-3	TGTGCCAGCAGTAACAGGGCGGATACGCAGTATTTT	CASSNRADTQYF
13	-	TRBD1	TRBV12-3/TRBV12-4	TRBJ1-3	TGTGCCAGCAGGCTGGGACAGGGGACCCCTCTATATTTT	CASRLGQGTPLYF
15	-	TRBD1	TRBV6-4	TRBJ1-6	TGTGCCAGCAGTGACTCCGGGACAGGAAGGTCACCCCTCCACTTT	CASSDSGTGRSPLHF
15	-	TRBD1	TRBV6-6	TRBJ1-1	TGTGCCAGCAGTCGACCACAGGGGGCGTACACTGAAGCTTTCTTT	CASSRPQGAYTEAFF
17	-	-	TRBV10-3	TRBJ1-1	TGTGCCATCAGTGAGTCGACTGGGGGGGGTCCCGGCACTGAAGCTTTCTTT	CAISESTGGGPGTEAFF
14	-	TRBD1	TRBV6-1	TRBJ1-1	TGTGCCAGCAGTGAATTCACAGGGGAGACTGAAGCTTTCTTT	CASSEFTGETEAFF
13	-	-	TRBV21-1	TRBJ1-1	TGTGCCAGCAGCAAAGGGAAGAGGGCTGAAGCTTTCTTT	CASSKGKRAEAFF
12	-	-	TRBV30	TRBJ1-3	TGTGCCTGGAGTGTGGACTTCAACACCATATATTTT	CAWSVDFNTIYF
15	-	-	TRBV24-1	TRBJ1-1	TGTGCCACCAGTAGATCCTACCCTCCGGACACTGAAGCTTTCTTT	CATSRSYPPDTEAFF
16	few	TRBD1	TRBV4-3	TRBJ2-1	TGCGCCAGCAGCCATTCGACAGGGGGAACCTACAATGAGCAGTTCTTC	CASSHSTGGTYNEQFF
14	-	-	TRBV6-6	TRBJ2-3	TGTGCCAGCAGGCTGACAGCAAGCACAGATACGCAGTATTTT	CASRLTASTDTQYF
14	-	-	TRBV7-2	TRBJ2-2	TGTGCCAGCAGCTTACAGACAGACACCGGGGAGCTGTTTTTT	CASSLQTDTGELFF
16	-	-	TRBV2	TRBJ1-3	TGTGCCAGCACCGATGACAGTTACAAAACTGGAAACACCATATATTTT	CASTDDSYKTGNTIYF
15	-	-	TRBV6-5	TRBJ1-1	TGTGCCAGCAGTTACTCCCGTAGGGGTCAGACTGAAGCTTTCTTT	CASSYSRRGQTEAFF
14	-	TRBD1	TRBV29-1	TRBJ2-7	TGCAGCGCAGGACAGGGGATTTCAACCTACGAGCAGTACTTC	CSAGQGISTYEQYF
16	-	TRBD2	TRBV19	TRBJ2-5	TGTGCCAGTAGTATTGGCGGGGGGGTCAATCAAGAGACCCAGTACTTC	CASSIGGGVNQETQYF
15	-	TRBD1	TRBV5-6	TRBJ1-3	TGTGCCAGCAGCCCCACAGGGGGGACTGGAAACACCATATATTTT	CASSPTGGTGNTIYF
14	-	-	TRBV11-2	TRBJ2-7	TGTGCCAGCAGCTGGGACCGGGGGAACTACGAGCAGTACTTC	CASSWDRGNYEQYF
15	-	TRBD1	TRBV5-3	TRBJ1-5	TGTGCCAGAAGCCCCGAGGACAGGACCCATCAGCCCCAGCATTTT	CARSPEDRTHQPQHF
16	-	TRBD2	TRBV9	TRBJ2-5	TGTGCCAGCAGCGGAAGAATACTAGCGGGTGAAGAGACCCAGTACTTC	CASSGRILAGEETQYF
18	-	TRBD2	TRBV5-1	TRBJ2-1	TGCGCCAGCAGCTTGGAATCGGCTAGCGGGAGCAGAGGCAATGAGCAGTTCTTC	CASSLESASGSRGNEQFF
10	-	-	TRBV12-3/TRBV12-4	TRBJ1-4	TGTGCCAGCAGGGGCACAGACCTGTTTTTT	CASRGTDLFF
16	-	TRBD2	TRBV7-2	TRBJ2-3	TGTGCCAGCAGCTCCGGGACTAGCGGATTCACAGATACGCAGTATTTT	CASSSGTSGFTDTQYF
18	-	-	TRBV25-1	TRBJ1-3	TGTGCCAGCAGTCCTGGGGCAGGAGTAGGTGGGGCTGGAAACACCATATATTTT	CASSPGAGVGGAGNTIYF
15	few	-	TRBV14	TRBJ1-1	TGTGCCAGCAGCCCGATAGGGGGTCGACGAACTGAAGCTTTCTTT	CASSPIGGRRTEAFF
15	-	TRBD1	TRBV6-5	TRBJ1-6	TGTGCCAGCAGTCAACCGGGACAGGCCTATCCGCCCCTCCACTTT	CASSQPGQAYPPLHF